These T cell receptor beta chains were read from a single sample in a study of cytomegalovirus exposure and HLA in healthy donors. Assay used: immunoSEQ multiplex PCR; TCRdb lists only in-frame clones, some missing. The table has about 140,000 clones, around 86% seen once. Sequencing was carried out using PBMCs. The receptors derive from a female donor in good health and CMV-seronegative. The CDR3 runs from the conserved cysteine through the conserved F or W. D genes are given only for firm matches. Clone size is given for some rows only: seen once, a few or many times, or a class if the clone is expanded.

len	d_gene	v_gene	j_gene	abundance	CDR3aa	CDR3nt
15	-	TRBV28	TRBJ1-2	-	CASSLLTGTNYGYTF	TGTGCCAGCAGTTTATTAACAGGGACAAACTATGGCTACACCTTC
12	TRBD2	TRBV30	TRBJ2-7	-	CAWGRGSYEQYF	TGTGCCTGGGGGAGGGGCTCCTACGAGCAGTACTTC
14	TRBD1	TRBV5-1	TRBJ2-4	-	CASSPGTEKNIQYF	TGCGCCAGCAGCCCCGGGACAGAGAAAAACATTCAGTACTTC
17	-	TRBV19	TRBJ2-6	-	CASTGRGNTLVANVLTF	TGTGCCAGTACGGGCAGGGGAAATACTCTGGTGGCCAACGTCCTGACTTTC
17	TRBD2	TRBV9	TRBJ2-7	-	CASSVPSGRTTAYEQYF	TGTGCCAGCAGCGTACCTAGCGGGAGAACCACTGCCTACGAGCAGTACTTC
14	TRBD2	TRBV5-1	TRBJ2-2	-	CASNSGSHTGELFF	TGCGCCAGCAACAGCGGGAGTCACACCGGGGAGCTGTTTTTT
14	TRBD2	TRBV9	TRBJ2-3	-	CASSVGGAEDTQYF	TGTGCCAGCAGCGTCGGGGGGGCTGAAGATACGCAGTATTTT
16	-	TRBV19	TRBJ1-1	-	CASSRGGRSTNTEAFF	TGTGCCAGTAGTAGGGGGGGACGTTCAACTAACACTGAAGCTTTCTTT
17	TRBD2	TRBV18	TRBJ2-1	-	CASSPPSGLAGEYEQFF	TGTGCCAGCTCACCACCCTCGGGACTAGCGGGAGAGTATGAGCAGTTCTTC
14	-	TRBV27	TRBJ2-7	few	CASSSTGSSYEQYF	TGTGCCAGCAGTTCGACGGGAAGCTCCTACGAGCAGTACTTC
15	-	TRBV6-6	TRBJ1-1	-	CASRPGIYRDTEAFF	TGTGCCAGCAGGCCCGGTATTTACAGGGACACTGAAGCTTTCTTT
13	TRBD1	TRBV5-6	TRBJ2-7	-	CASSVTGGYEQYF	TGTGCCAGCAGCGTGACAGGGGGCTACGAGCAGTACTTC
16	-	TRBV28	TRBJ2-5	-	CASSSRPGGRQETQYF	TGTGCCAGCAGTTCCAGGCCCGGGGGGCGGCAAGAGACCCAGTACTTC
13	TRBD1	TRBV29-1	TRBJ2-1	once	CSVEGGGQGGLFF	TGCAGCGTTGAGGGAGGGGGACAGGGGGGATTGTTCTTC
16	-	TRBV14	TRBJ2-1	-	CASSQGTASSYNEQFF	TGTGCCAGCAGCCAAGGGACTGCCAGCTCCTACAATGAGCAGTTCTTC
17	TRBD2	TRBV18	TRBJ2-2	-	CASSPGLAGENTGELFF	TGTGCCAGCTCACCGGGACTAGCGGGAGAGAACACCGGGGAGCTGTTTTTT
12	TRBD1	TRBV29-1	TRBJ1-2	once	CSAVTGGYGYTF	TGCAGCGCTGTGACAGGGGGCTATGGCTACACCTTC
15	TRBD1	TRBV2	TRBJ2-1	few	CASSEDRGLYNEQFF	TGTGCCAGCAGTGAAGACAGGGGGCTTTACAATGAGCAGTTCTTC
15	TRBD1	TRBV6-1	TRBJ1-5	few	CASRGQGTVLSPQHF	TGTGCCAGCAGAGGCCAGGGGACAGTCCTTTCGCCCCAGCATTTT
14	TRBD2	TRBV19	TRBJ2-3	few	CASSNSGSADTQYF	TGTGCCAGTAGTAATAGCGGGAGTGCAGATACGCAGTATTTT
12	-	TRBV2	TRBJ1-5	-	CASSPDSQPQHF	TGTGCCAGCAGTCCTGACAGCCAGCCCCAGCATTTT
16	-	TRBV30	TRBJ2-6	few	CAWRDSQRSGANVLTF	TGTGCCTGGAGGGACAGCCAGAGGTCTGGGGCCAACGTCCTGACTTTC
14	TRBD1	TRBV27	TRBJ2-1	once	CASSLGQGYNEQFF	TGTGCCAGCAGCCTAGGACAGGGATACAATGAGCAGTTCTTC
16	TRBD1	TRBV7-9	TRBJ1-5	once	CASSLVGTGFNQPQHF	TGTGCCAGCAGCTTAGTGGGGACAGGGTTCAATCAGCCCCAGCATTTT
17	TRBD2	TRBV6-1	TRBJ2-7	few	CASSDFLAGIGTYEQYF	TGTGCCAGCAGTGATTTTCTAGCGGGAATCGGGACCTACGAGCAGTACTTC
13	-	TRBV30	TRBJ1-3	-	CAWSAISGNTIYF	TGTGCCTGGAGTGCCATTTCTGGAAACACCATATATTTT